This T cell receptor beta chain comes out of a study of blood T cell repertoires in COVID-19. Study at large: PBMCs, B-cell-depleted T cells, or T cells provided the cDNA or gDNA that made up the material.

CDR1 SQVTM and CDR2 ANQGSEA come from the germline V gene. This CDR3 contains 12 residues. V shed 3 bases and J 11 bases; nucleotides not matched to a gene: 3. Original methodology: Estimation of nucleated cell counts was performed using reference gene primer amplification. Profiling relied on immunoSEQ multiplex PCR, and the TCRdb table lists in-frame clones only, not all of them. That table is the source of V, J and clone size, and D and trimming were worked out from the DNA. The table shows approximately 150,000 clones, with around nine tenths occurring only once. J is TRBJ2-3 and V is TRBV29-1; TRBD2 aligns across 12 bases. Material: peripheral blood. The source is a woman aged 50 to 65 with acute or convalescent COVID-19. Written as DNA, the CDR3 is TGCAGCGTTGACCGGACTAGCGGGGTGCAGTATTTT. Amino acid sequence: CSVDRTSGVQYF.